The 16 T cell receptor beta chains below were found in one sample sequenced in a study of blood T cell repertoires in COVID-19. The assay was immunoSEQ multiplex PCR, and TCRdb's table has in-frame clones only and misses some. The data contain a few hundred thousand clones, around 83% of them singletons. The sample taken for sequencing was peripheral blood. These receptors were collected from a woman aged 50 to 65 with acute or convalescent COVID-19.

The rearrangement uses TRBV7-9 and TRBJ2-3, with D unclear. The V end lost 5 bases, the J end lost 0 bases, and 15 bases lay between the germline ends. Germline V CDR1 and CDR2: SEHNR, FQNEAQ (reference sequence). The CDR3 loop spans 16 amino acids. DNA for the CDR3: TGTGCCAGCAGCCCTGATCGACACCCGAGCACAGATACGCAGTATTTT. This gives the protein CASSPDRHPSTDTQYF.

This rearrangement joins TRBV11-2 to TRBJ1-1; no definite D call. Trimming shortened V by 5 bases and J by 1 base, and 8 bases separated the two germline ends. The CDR3 is 13 amino acids. Germline CDR1 SGHAT, CDR2 FQNNGV. The chain's CDR3 is CASSPAGNTEAFF. The CDR3 DNA follows: TGTGCCAGCAGCCCCGCCGGGAACACTGAAGCTTTCTTT.

V and J are TRBV28 and TRBJ2-5, with a weak D call TRBD2 (6 bases). This CDR3 spans 14 amino acids. V lost 5 bases, J lost 4 bases, and 14 bases lay in between. Germline V gene sequence: CDR1 MDHEN, CDR2 SYDVKM. The CDR3 sequence is CASSLGERVETQYF. DNA of the CDR3: TGTGCCAGCAGTCTCGGGGAGCGGGTAGAGACCCAGTACTTC.

The chain employs TRBV5-1 and TRBJ2-2; 7 bases are shared with TRBD2. Germline-derived CDR1 and CDR2 are SGHRS and YFSETQ. The CDR3 extends over 15 amino acids. The V gene end was trimmed by 0 bases and the J gene end by 3 bases; junction bases not matched to a gene: 2. The CDR3 is CASSLVAGDTGELFF. Here the CDR3 DNA reads TGCGCCAGCAGCTTGGTCGCGGGAGACACCGGGGAGCTGTTTTTT.

The V call is TRBV5-1, the J call TRBJ2-5, with 7 positions matching TRBD2. This CDR3 is built from 14 residues. Looked up from germline, CDR1 is SGHRS and CDR2 is YFSETQ. V gave up 5 bases and J gave up 5 bases; unmatched junction bases: 9. CDR3 sequence: CASSGGSGRETQYF. The CDR3 DNA reads as TGCGCCAGCAGTGGGGGTAGCGGGCGGGAGACCCAGTACTTC.

This clone has only one observation. This sequence joins TRBV4-1 and TRBJ2-3; no clear D gene. This CDR3 contains 13 residues. Trimming took 0 bases from V and 10 from J, leaving 11 bases between them. Germline-derived CDR1 and CDR2 are MGHRA and YSYEKL. DNA of the CDR3: TGCGCCAGCAGCCAAGATGAAGAGTTGGCGCAGTATTTT. Protein: CASSQDEELAQYF.

This chain links TRBV27 with TRBJ2-5, with D possibly being TRBD1 (5 bases). Germline loops: CDR1 MNHEY, CDR2 SMNVEV (reference sequence). The CDR3 covers 15 residues. V lost 3 bases and J 5 bases, leaving 16 bases between the germline ends. The CDR3 DNA is TGTGCCAGCAGTTTTCGGACAACCCGACTTGAGACCCAGTACTTC. As protein: CASSFRTTRLETQYF.

The genes are TRBV19 and TRBJ2-7, with 7 bases aligning to TRBD2. J lost 4 bases, V lost 5 bases, and 5 bases had no gene match. Germline V gene lookup returns CDR1 LNHDA and CDR2 SQIVND (reference sequence). CDR3 length: 13 amino acids. The CDR3 here is CASSPSSGYEQYF. The CDR3 DNA reads as TGTGCCAGTAGTCCATCTAGCGGTTACGAGCAGTACTTC. The full variable domain, in which reference TRBV19 and TRBJ2-7 provide the parts outside the CDR3, is DGGITQSPKYLFRKEGQNVTLSCEQNLNHDAMYWYRQDPGQGLRLIYYSQIVNDFQKGDIAEGYSVSREKKESFPLTVTSAQKNPTAFYLCASSPSSGYEQYFGPGTRLTVT.

The chain recombines TRBV27 with TRBJ2-7; D might be TRBD2 (5 bases). Germline V lookup: CDR1 MNHEY, CDR2 SMNVEV (reference sequence). V was clipped by 4 bases and J by 0 bases, with 10 bases between them. The CDR3 consists of 14 residues. CDR3 amino acids: CASSSPGLSYEQYF. CDR3 nucleotides: TGTGCCAGCAGTTCCCCCGGACTCTCCTACGAGCAGTACTTC.

The chain uses TRBV11-2 and TRBJ2-1, with D perhaps matching TRBD2 (6 bases). V shed 7 bases and J shed 8 bases, with 9 bases lying between them. This CDR3 has 11 residues. Germline lookup yields CDR1 SGHAT and CDR2 FQNNGV. CDR3 coding DNA: TGTGCCAGCACCCCGGGGGATGAGCAGTTCTTC. Amino acids: CASTPGDEQFF.

The chain uses TRBV6-5 and TRBJ1-1; TRBD1 might be the D (6 bases). The CDR3 loop spans 14 amino acids. Germline CDR1 MNHEY, CDR2 SVGAGI. V lost 5 bases and J lost 0, with 10 bases in between. The CDR3 DNA follows: TGTGCCAGCAGTCGGACAGCAATGAACACTGAAGCTTTCTTT. Its translation is CASSRTAMNTEAFF.

The rearrangement links TRBV19 to TRBJ2-1; 8 nucleotides align to TRBD2. Germline CDR1 reads LNHDA; CDR2 reads SQIVND (reference sequence). This CDR3 region has 18 residues. The junction had 14 bases not matched to a gene; V was cut back by 7 bases and J by 0 bases. The CDR3 coding sequence is TGTGCCAGTACCCCTAGCGGGCCAGGTCCTAGCTCCTACAATGAGCAGTTCTTC. Translating gives CASTPSGPGPSSYNEQFF.

The CDR3 DNA follows: TGTGCCAGCAGCCAAAGGGGGCAAGCCTACAATGAGCAGTTCTTC. It yields the protein CASSQRGQAYNEQFF. This chain links TRBV5-4 with TRBJ2-1; 7 nucleotides align to TRBD1. This CDR3 is built from 15 residues. J lost 2 bases, V lost 4 bases, and 6 bases had no gene match. CDR1 SGHNT and CDR2 YYREEE come from the germline V gene (reference sequence).

V usage is TRBV24-1 and J usage is TRBJ2-1; 8 positions agree with TRBD2. V shed 4 bases, J shed 6 bases, and the junction held 4 bases outside the gene matches. Germline V gives CDR1 KGHDR, CDR2 SFDVKD. The CDR3 runs to 14 residues. The CDR3 sequence: CATSDRTSRNEQFF. CDR3 coding DNA: TGTGCCACCAGTGACCGGACTAGCCGCAATGAGCAGTTCTTC.

The CDR3: CASSGGQLLAKNIQYF. DNA of the CDR3: TGTGCCAGTAGCGGGGGGCAGTTACTAGCCAAAAACATTCAGTACTTC. The chain employs TRBV19 and TRBJ2-4; D is possibly TRBD2 (7 bases). CDR3 length: 16 amino acids. CDR1 and CDR2 from the germline V gene are LNHDA and SQIVND (reference sequence). Trimming removed 6 bases at V and 0 bases at J, with 15 bases between.

This chain connects TRBV5-6 to TRBJ1-1; D is undetermined. V lost 0 bases and J 0 bases, leaving 6 bases between the germline ends. Germline-derived CDR1 and CDR2 are SGHDT and YYEEEE. The CDR3 has 14 residues. CDR3: CASSLDRMNTEAFF. Written as DNA, the CDR3 is TGTGCCAGCAGCTTGGACAGAATGAACACTGAAGCTTTCTTT.